This T cell receptor beta chain was captured in a study of T cell repertoires in cytomegalovirus infection. On the study more broadly: CMV infection plus the matching HLA type was flagged by public TCR beta signatures. Study observations and caveats: HLA-C-restricted, CMV-specific TCR beta clonotypes were dominant ex vivo. Identification of carriers of CMV plus the relevant HLA was achieved through cumulative public TCR beta family frequency.

As to this clonotype: As yet, its antigen is unknown.

TCRdb called the reads again in MiXCR, with one record for every CDR3 protein. The repertoire holds more than 400,000 distinct CDR3 sequences, 26% seen once, with 13% in the top ten. Germline values: CDR1 GTSNPN, CDR2 SVGIG (reference sequence). This CDR3 spans 11 amino acids. Trimming stripped 5 bases from V and 9 bases from J, with 10 bases between. The chain employs TRBV30 and TRBJ1-4; no clear D gene. Sequencing was performed on PBMCs. The sequence was obtained from a human donor in good health (CMV status not recorded). Some clones in this sample may be carry-over from other donors' samples. In DNA form, the CDR3 reads TGTGCCTGGGTGGTAGGCAAAAAACTGTTTTTT. It encodes CAWVVGKKLFF.